One T cell receptor (beta chain) is described in this entry. Enrolled during active infection, Seattle patients were then followed longitudinally. The source of the sample is a study of blood T cell repertoires in COVID-19. Across the study: Samples of COVID-19 (acute and convalescent) were obtained from the United States, Italy and Spain.

Repertoires were generated with immunoSEQ multiplex PCR, while TCRdb's copy carries only in-frame clones and drops some. The table shows hundreds of thousands of clones, with about 83% occurring only once. The sequenced sample consisted of peripheral blood. This TCR came from a woman aged 25 to 39 with COVID-19, enrolled during active disease.

CDR3 residues: CASRISGTLVQYEQYF. For the CDR3, the DNA is TGCGCCAGCAGGATCTCCGGGACTCTTGTTCAATACGAGCAGTACTTC. V is TRBV5-1 and J is TRBJ2-7; a possible D gene is TRBD2 (6 bases). Germline V lookup: CDR1 SGHRS, CDR2 YFSETQ. V dropped 5 bases and J dropped 4 bases, with 22 bases sitting between them. The CDR3 consists of 16 residues.